The T cell receptor beta chain described here comes from a study of T cells in Graves' hyperthyroidism and ophthalmopathy. RNA transcripts provided the source from which TCR beta CDR3 regions were amplified. Initially, a first-round RT-PCR of the TCR CDR3 employed the HTBI primer set. Each CDR3 protein is one row after TCRdb ran MiXCR on the multiplex PCR reads. The table lists around 690,000 distinct CDR3 sequences, around 16% of them singletons, with about a sixth in the top ten. This clonotype originated in a man aged 50 or older with Graves' hyperthyroidism. The sample was blood.

The CDR3 here is CAWSVISGNTIYF. The CDR3 bases are TGTGCCTGGAGTGTGATTTCTGGAAACACCATATATTTT. V gene TRBV30 combines with J gene TRBJ1-3, with D unresolved. The V and J ends lost 0 bases and 1 base respectively, with 4 bases between them. CDR1 GTSNPN and CDR2 SVGIG come from the germline V gene (reference sequence). This CDR3 spans 13 amino acids.